There are a few counts of the clone carrying this TCR beta chain. The antigen is undetermined. The data were obtained in a study of CD8 T cells in ankylosing spondylitis. Regarding the study as a whole: With a CD8+ phenotype, disease-linked clones were relatively rare in peripheral blood. Clones tied to disease were said to be significantly enriched in matched ankylosing spondylitis synovial fluid. Previous work reported some of these motif variants in the synovial fluid and blood of reactive arthritis. Ankylosing spondylitis blood seemed to carry a telltale TCR beta motif made of about 8 highly homologous variants.

CDR1 is SGHTA, CDR2 FQGNSA, per germline. V was clipped by 5 bases and J by 5 bases, with 17 bases between them. CDR3 length equals 15 residues. Making use of molecular barcodes, quantitative 5'-RACE generated TCR beta libraries. TCRdb reprocessed the 5' RACE reads with MiXCR, giving one entry per CDR3 protein. The sample has fewer than 650,000 distinct CDR3 sequences, about 13% seen once. This rearrangement joins TRBV7-2 to TRBJ2-3; perhaps TRBD2 as D (5 bases). The sequence was collected from a male donor with ankylosing spondylitis. Sequenced material: blood, either unsorted or a sorted T cell fraction (not recorded which). The CDR3 DNA follows: TGTGCCAGCAGCGTCGCGGGCCTCCCGGGAGATACGCAGTATTTT. Translation: CASSVAGLPGDTQYF.